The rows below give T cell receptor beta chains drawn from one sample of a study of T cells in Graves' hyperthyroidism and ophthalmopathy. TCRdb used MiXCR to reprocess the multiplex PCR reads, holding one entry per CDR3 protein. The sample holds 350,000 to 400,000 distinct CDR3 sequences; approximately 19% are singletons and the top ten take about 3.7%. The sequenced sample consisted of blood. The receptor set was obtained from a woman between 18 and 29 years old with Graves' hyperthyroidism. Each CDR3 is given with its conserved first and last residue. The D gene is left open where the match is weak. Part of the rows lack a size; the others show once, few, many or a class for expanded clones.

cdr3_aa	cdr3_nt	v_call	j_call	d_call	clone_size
CASTLGQGRYGYTF	TGTGCCAGCACCCTGGGGCAGGGACGCTATGGCTACACCTTC	TRBV5-8	TRBJ1-2	.	many
CASRPAHQPQHF	TGTGCCAGCAGACCCGCACATCAGCCCCAGCATTTT	TRBV28	TRBJ1-5	.	.
CASSLGFRGSYGYTF	TGTGCCAGCAGTTTGGGATTTAGGGGGTCCTATGGCTACACCTTC	TRBV28	TRBJ1-2	.	many
CASSLGDYSYQETQYF	TGCGCCAGCAGCTTGGGGGACTACTCGTACCAAGAGACCCAGTACTTC	TRBV5-1	TRBJ2-5	TRBD2	many
CASSSSWDRAAEQYF	TGTGCCAGCAGTTCCTCCTGGGACAGGGCGGCCGAGCAGTACTTC	TRBV7-6	TRBJ2-7	TRBD1	many
CASSSPQNTEAFF	TGTGCCAGCAGTTCTCCACAAAACACTGAAGCTTTCTTT	TRBV12-3/TRBV12-4	TRBJ1-1	.	.
CSAVGPLENIQYF	TGCAGTGCTGTTGGGCCGCTAGAAAACATTCAGTACTTC	TRBV20-1	TRBJ2-4	.	many
CASSLINFRTANTGELFF	TGTGCCAGCAGCTTAATTAACTTCAGGACAGCGAACACCGGGGAGCTGTTTTTT	TRBV11-1	TRBJ2-2	.	few
CSARPSGLNTEAFF	TGCAGTGCTAGACCATCGGGTTTGAACACTGAAGCTTTCTTT	TRBV20-1	TRBJ1-1	.	many
CATYRVNGYGYTF	TGTGCCACTTACCGGGTTAATGGCTATGGCTACACCTTC	TRBV12-3/TRBV12-4	TRBJ1-2	.	.
CAWDSFGNTEAFF	TGTGCCTGGGACAGCTTCGGGAACACTGAAGCTTTCTTT	TRBV30	TRBJ1-1	.	many
CASIRGTVNTEAFF	TGTGCCAGCATCAGGGGTACAGTGAACACTGAAGCTTTCTTT	TRBV12-3/TRBV12-4	TRBJ1-1	.	many
CASSLGTDFNYGYTF	TGCGCCAGCAGCTTAGGGACAGATTTTAACTATGGCTACACCTTC	TRBV5-1	TRBJ1-2	TRBD1	many
CASSVLDRDGYGYTF	TGTGCCAGCAGCGTGCTAGACAGGGACGGCTATGGCTACACCTTC	TRBV9	TRBJ1-2	TRBD1	many
CASSQDFESRKETQYF	TGTGCCAGCAGCCAAGATTTCGAGTCTAGGAAAGAGACCCAGTACTTC	TRBV3-1	TRBJ2-5	.	many
CASSVGGNYGYTF	TGTGCCAGCAGCGTCGGGGGCAACTATGGCTACACCTTC	TRBV9	TRBJ1-2	.	many
CASKQPPSNQPQHF	TGTGCCAGTAAGCAACCCCCTAGCAATCAGCCCCAGCATTTT	TRBV19	TRBJ1-5	.	.
CASSLFGGGETQYF	TGTGCCAGCAGCTTATTTGGGGGAGGGGAGACCCAGTACTTC	TRBV7-2	TRBJ2-5	TRBD2	many
CASSLGTGQTNYGYTF	TGCGCCAGCAGCTTGGGTACCGGACAAACCAACTATGGCTACACCTTC	TRBV5-1	TRBJ1-2	.	many
CASSQVGGTGELFF	TGTGCCAGCAGCCAAGTAGGGGGCACCGGGGAGCTGTTTTTT	TRBV4-2	TRBJ2-2	.	many
CASSIGGGQPQHF	TGTGCCAGCAGTATCGGGGGAGGTCAGCCCCAGCATTTT	TRBV27	TRBJ1-5	.	many
CASSPGWEQYF	TGTGCCAGCAGCCCCGGGTGGGAGCAGTACTTC	TRBV6-1	TRBJ2-7	.	many
CASSIEPFRPYSNQPQHF	TGTGCCAGTAGTATAGAACCGTTTCGCCCATATAGCAATCAGCCCCAGCATTTT	TRBV19	TRBJ1-5	.	few
CASRTESNTGELFF	TGTGCCAGCAGGACGGAATCGAACACCGGGGAGCTGTTTTTT	TRBV2	TRBJ2-2	.	many
CASSPGPGLHEQYF	TGTGCCAGCAGTCCCGGCCCCGGACTCCACGAGCAGTACTTC	TRBV28	TRBJ2-7	.	.
CASGGRRDTEAFF	TGTGCCAGTGGAGGGCGGCGAGACACTGAAGCTTTCTTT	TRBV6-1	TRBJ1-1	.	many
CASSGGQGHINEQYF	TGCGCCAGCAGCGGCGGACAGGGGCACATCAACGAGCAGTACTTC	TRBV5-1	TRBJ2-7	TRBD1	.
CASSHSDTSYGYTF	TGTGCCAGCAGCCATTCGGACACGAGCTATGGCTACACCTTC	TRBV14	TRBJ1-2	.	many
CASSLVDPPGKTEAFF	TGTGCCAGCAGTTTAGTGGACCCACCGGGGAAAACTGAAGCTTTCTTT	TRBV28	TRBJ1-1	.	many
CASRFTLENSNQPQHF	TGTGCCAGCAGGTTTACGTTGGAGAATAGCAATCAGCCCCAGCATTTT	TRBV6-2/TRBV6-3	TRBJ1-5	.	.
CASSLKGGMTEAFF	TGTGCCAGCAGCTTGAAAGGGGGGATGACTGAAGCTTTCTTT	TRBV5-6	TRBJ1-1	.	many
CASSYSGTSFNIQYF	TGTGCCAGCAGTTACTCCGGGACTAGTTTTAACATTCAGTACTTC	TRBV6-5	TRBJ2-4	TRBD2	many
CASSVGEAGQPQHF	TGTGCCAGCAGCGTCGGGGAGGCGGGTCAGCCCCAGCATTTT	TRBV9	TRBJ1-5	.	many
CASSEALRAATEAFF	TGTGCCAGCAGTGAAGCGCTTCGGGCAGCCACCGAAGCTTTCTTT	TRBV6-1	TRBJ1-1	.	many
CAWSGNSNQPQHF	TGTGCCTGGAGTGGAAACAGCAATCAGCCCCAGCATTTT	TRBV30	TRBJ1-5	.	many
CSARDNLAGGPYEQYF	TGCAGTGCTAGAGATAATCTGGCGGGGGGCCCCTACGAGCAGTACTTC	TRBV20-1	TRBJ2-7	TRBD2	.
CASQPGRYNSPLHF	TGTGCCAGCCAGCCGGGACGGTATAATTCACCCCTCCACTTT	TRBV28	TRBJ1-6	.	many
CASSLNYAYEQYF	TGTGCCAGCAGCTTAAACTACGCCTACGAGCAGTACTTC	TRBV7-3	TRBJ2-7	.	.
CASSLPKTSGGAETQYF	TGTGCCAGCAGCCTGCCTAAGACTAGCGGGGGGGCAGAGACCCAGTACTTC	TRBV4-2	TRBJ2-5	TRBD2	many
CASSMGLAGMSEQYF	TGCGCCAGCAGCATGGGACTAGCTGGAATGAGCGAGCAGTACTTC	TRBV5-1	TRBJ2-7	TRBD2	many
CATSDGGTRKETQYF	TGTGCCACCAGTGACGGTGGGACACGTAAAGAGACCCAGTACTTC	TRBV24-1	TRBJ2-5	.	many
CASSLGHAGGYTF	TGTGCCAGCAGTCTTGGGCACGCTGGGGGCTACACCTTC	TRBV12-3/TRBV12-4	TRBJ1-2	.	many
CASSLRRGPYEQYF	TGTGCCAGCAGTTTAAGGAGGGGACCCTACGAGCAGTACTTC	TRBV12-3/TRBV12-4	TRBJ2-7	.	.
CASSQDRGTLYEQYF	TGTGCCAGCAGCCAAGACCGCGGGACACTCTACGAGCAGTACTTC	TRBV4-2	TRBJ2-7	.	.
CASTSGPSDTWELFF	TGTGCCAGCACCTCGGGACCCTCTGACACCTGGGAGCTGTTTTTT	TRBV6-1	TRBJ2-2	.	.
CASLPSAGDSNQPQHF	TGTGCCAGCCTCCCGTCGGCCGGGGATAGCAATCAGCCCCAGCATTTT	TRBV19	TRBJ1-5	.	many
CASGAKPGISEAFF	TGTGCTAGTGGTGCTAAACCAGGAATCTCTGAAGCTTTCTTT	TRBV12-5	TRBJ1-1	.	many
CASSRRKGRPEETQYF	TGTGCCAGCTCACGGCGCAAGGGCAGGCCAGAAGAGACCCAGTACTTC	TRBV18	TRBJ2-5	.	many
CSARVQAGGTETQYF	TGCAGTGCTAGAGTGCAAGCGGGGGGAACAGAGACCCAGTACTTC	TRBV20-1	TRBJ2-5	TRBD2	many
CASSFLGWGQGAYEQYF	TGTGCCAGCAGCTTTTTGGGTTGGGGACAGGGTGCCTACGAGCAGTACTTC	TRBV12-3/TRBV12-4	TRBJ2-7	TRBD1	.
CASSRTQGFTYGYTF	TGTGCCAGCAGCCGAACTCAGGGGTTTACCTATGGCTACACCTTC	TRBV3-1	TRBJ1-2	.	few
CASSREMNTEAFF	TGTGCCAGCAGCCGAGAGATGAACACTGAAGCTTTCTTT	TRBV11-1	TRBJ1-1	.	many